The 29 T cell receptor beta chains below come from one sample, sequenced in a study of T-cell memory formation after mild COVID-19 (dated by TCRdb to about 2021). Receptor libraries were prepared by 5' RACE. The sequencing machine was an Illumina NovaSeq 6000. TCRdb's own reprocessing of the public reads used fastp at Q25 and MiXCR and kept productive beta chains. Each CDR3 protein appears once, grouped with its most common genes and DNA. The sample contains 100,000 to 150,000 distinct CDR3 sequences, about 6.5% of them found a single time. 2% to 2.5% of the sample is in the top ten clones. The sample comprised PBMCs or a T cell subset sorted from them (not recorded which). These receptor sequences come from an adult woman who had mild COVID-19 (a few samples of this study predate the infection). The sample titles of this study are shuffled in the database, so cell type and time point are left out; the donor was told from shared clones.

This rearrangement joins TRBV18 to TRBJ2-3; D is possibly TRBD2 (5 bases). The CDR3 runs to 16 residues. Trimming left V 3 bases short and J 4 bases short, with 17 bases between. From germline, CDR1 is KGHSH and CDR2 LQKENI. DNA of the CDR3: TGTGCCAGCTCACCGATACCCGCGGGCGGGTCAGATACGCAGTATTTT. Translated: CASSPIPAGGSDTQYF.

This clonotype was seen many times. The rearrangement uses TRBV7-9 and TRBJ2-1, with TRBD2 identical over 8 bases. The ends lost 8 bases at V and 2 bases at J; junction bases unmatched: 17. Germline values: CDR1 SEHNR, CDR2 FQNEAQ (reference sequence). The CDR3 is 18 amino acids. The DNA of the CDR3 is TGTGCCAGCGCCCCGGGAAATTTTCATAGCGGGACCTACAATGAGCAGTTCTTC. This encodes CASAPGNFHSGTYNEQFF.

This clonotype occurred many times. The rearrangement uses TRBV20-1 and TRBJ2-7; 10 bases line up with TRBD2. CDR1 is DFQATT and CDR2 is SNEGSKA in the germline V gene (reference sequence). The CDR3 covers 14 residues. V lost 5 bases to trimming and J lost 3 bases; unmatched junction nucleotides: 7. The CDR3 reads CSAYKREGRYEQYF. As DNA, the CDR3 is TGCAGTGCTTACAAGCGGGAGGGCCGCTACGAGCAGTACTTC.

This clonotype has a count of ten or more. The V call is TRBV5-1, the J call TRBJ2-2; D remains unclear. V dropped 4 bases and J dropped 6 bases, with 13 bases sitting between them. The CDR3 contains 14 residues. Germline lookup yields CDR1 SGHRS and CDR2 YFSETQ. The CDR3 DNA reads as TGCGCCAGCAGCGCGAACCCTTCCCCCGGGGAGCTGTTTTTT. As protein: CASSANPSPGELFF.

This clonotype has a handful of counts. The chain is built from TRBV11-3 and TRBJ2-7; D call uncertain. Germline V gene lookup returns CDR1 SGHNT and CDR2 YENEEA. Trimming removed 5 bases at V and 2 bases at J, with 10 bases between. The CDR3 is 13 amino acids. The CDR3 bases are TGTGCCAGCAGCCACAATTACGCCTACGAGCAGTACTTC. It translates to CASSHNYAYEQYF.

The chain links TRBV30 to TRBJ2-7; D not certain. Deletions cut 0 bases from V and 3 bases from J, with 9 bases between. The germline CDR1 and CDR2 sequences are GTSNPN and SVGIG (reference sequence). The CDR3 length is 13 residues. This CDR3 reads CAWSVNRVYEQYF. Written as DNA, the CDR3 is TGTGCCTGGAGTGTTAATCGAGTCTACGAGCAGTACTTC.

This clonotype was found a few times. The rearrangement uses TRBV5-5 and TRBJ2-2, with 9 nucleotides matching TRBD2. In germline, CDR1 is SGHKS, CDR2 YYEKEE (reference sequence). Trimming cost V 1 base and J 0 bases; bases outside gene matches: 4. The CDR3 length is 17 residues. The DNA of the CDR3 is TGTGCCAGCAGCTTGAGTAGCGGGAGTCCGAACACCGGGGAGCTGTTTTTT. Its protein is CASSLSSGSPNTGELFF.

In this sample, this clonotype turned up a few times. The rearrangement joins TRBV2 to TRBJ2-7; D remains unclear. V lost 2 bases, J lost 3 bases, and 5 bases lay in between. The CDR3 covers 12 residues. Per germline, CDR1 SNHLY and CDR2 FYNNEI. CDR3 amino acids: CASSESSYEQYF. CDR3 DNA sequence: TGTGCCAGCAGTGAAAGCAGCTACGAGCAGTACTTC.

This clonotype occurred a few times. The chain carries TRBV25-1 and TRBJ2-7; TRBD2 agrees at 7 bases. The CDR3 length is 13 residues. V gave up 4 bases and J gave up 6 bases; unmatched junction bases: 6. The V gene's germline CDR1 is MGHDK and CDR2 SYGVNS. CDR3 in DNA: TGTGCCAGCAGTGTGAAGAGCGGGGTCGAGCAGTACTTC. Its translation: CASSVKSGVEQYF.

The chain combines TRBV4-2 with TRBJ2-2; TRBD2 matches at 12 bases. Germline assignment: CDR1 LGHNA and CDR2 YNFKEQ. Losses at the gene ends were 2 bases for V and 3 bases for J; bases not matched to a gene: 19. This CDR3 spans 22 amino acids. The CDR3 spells CASSQLGGQGQGLAGYTGELFF. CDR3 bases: TGTGCCAGCAGCCAATTGGGAGGACAGGGGCAAGGACTAGCGGGATACACCGGGGAGCTGTTTTTT.

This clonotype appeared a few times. CDR3 residues: CASSKRDAYNEQFF. The CDR3 nucleotides are TGTGCCAGCAGCAAGCGGGACGCCTACAATGAGCAGTTCTTC. The genes are TRBV3-1 and TRBJ2-1, with TRBD2 matching 7 bases. This CDR3 is built from 14 residues. The germline CDR1 and CDR2 sequences are LGHDT and YNNKEL (reference sequence). With 5 bases clipped from V and 2 bases from J, the junction kept 3 bases outside the gene matches.

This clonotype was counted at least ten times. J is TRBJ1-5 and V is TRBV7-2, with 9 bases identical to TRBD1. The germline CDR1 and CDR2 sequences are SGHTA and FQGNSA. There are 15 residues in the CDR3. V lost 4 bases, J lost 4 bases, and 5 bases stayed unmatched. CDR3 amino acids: CASSWGQGRNQPQHF. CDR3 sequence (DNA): TGTGCCAGCAGCTGGGGACAGGGTAGGAATCAGCCCCAGCATTTT. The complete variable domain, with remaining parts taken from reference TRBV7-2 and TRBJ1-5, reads GAGVSQSPSNKVTEKGKDVELRCDPISGHTALYWYRQSLGQGLEFLIYFQGNSAPDKSGLPSDRFSAERTGGSVSTLTIQRTQQEDSAVYLCASSWGQGRNQPQHFGDGTRLSIL.

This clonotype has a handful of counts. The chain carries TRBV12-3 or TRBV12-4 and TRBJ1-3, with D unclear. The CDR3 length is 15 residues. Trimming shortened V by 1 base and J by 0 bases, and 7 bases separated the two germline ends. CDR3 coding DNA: TGTGCCAGCAGTTTAGAGGCGTTCTCTGGAAACACCATATATTTT. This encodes CASSLEAFSGNTIYF.

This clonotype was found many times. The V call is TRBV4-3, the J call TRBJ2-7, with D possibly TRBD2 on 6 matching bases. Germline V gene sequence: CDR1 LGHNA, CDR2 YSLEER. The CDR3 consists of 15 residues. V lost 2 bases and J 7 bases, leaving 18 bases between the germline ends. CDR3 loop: CASSQRTGDWWEQYF. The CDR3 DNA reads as TGCGCCAGCAGCCAACGTACTGGGGACTGGTGGGAGCAGTACTTC.

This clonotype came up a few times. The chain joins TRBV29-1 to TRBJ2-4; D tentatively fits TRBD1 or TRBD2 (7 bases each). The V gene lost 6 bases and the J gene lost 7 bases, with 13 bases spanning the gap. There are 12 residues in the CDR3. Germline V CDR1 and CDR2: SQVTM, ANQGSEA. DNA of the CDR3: TGCAGCGTACGACAGGGAGGGAACATTCAGTACTTC. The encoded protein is CSVRQGGNIQYF.

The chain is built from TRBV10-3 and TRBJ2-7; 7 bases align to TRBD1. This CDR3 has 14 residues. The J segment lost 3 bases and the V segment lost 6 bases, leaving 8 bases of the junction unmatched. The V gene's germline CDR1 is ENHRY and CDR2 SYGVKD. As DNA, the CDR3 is TGTGCCATCAGAGACGGGACAGCTCTCTACGAGCAGTACTTC. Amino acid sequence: CAIRDGTALYEQYF.

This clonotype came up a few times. The CDR3 here is CASSVEVRETQYF. The CDR3 nucleotides read TGTGCCAGCAGTGTTGAGGTCAGGGAGACCCAGTACTTC. This chain uses TRBV2 with TRBJ2-5; no definite D call. V dropped 4 bases and J dropped 5 bases, with 11 bases sitting between them. The CDR3 contains 13 residues. Per the germline V gene, CDR1 is SNHLY and CDR2 is FYNNEI.

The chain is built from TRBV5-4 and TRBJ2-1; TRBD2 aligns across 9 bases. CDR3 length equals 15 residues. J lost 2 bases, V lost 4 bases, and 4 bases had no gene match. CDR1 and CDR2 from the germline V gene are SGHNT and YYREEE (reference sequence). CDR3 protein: CASSATSGPYNEQFF. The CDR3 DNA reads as TGTGCCAGCAGCGCCACTAGCGGGCCCTACAATGAGCAGTTCTTC.

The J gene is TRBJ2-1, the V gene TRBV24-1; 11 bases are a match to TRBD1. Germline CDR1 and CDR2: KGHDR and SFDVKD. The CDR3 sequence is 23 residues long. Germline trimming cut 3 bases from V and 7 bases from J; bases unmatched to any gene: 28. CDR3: CATSDTKGGLRDRGLQLRNEQFF. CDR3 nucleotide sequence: TGTGCCACCAGTGATACAAAGGGAGGCCTCCGGGACAGGGGGTTACAGTTACGGAATGAGCAGTTCTTC.

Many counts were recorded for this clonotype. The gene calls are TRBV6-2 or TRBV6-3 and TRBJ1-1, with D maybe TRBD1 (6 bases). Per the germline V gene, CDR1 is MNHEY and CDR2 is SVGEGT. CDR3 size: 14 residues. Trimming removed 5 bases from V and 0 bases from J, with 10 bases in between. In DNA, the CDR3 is TGTGCCAGCAGTGGACAGTTTTTGAACACTGAAGCTTTCTTT. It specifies CASSGQFLNTEAFF.

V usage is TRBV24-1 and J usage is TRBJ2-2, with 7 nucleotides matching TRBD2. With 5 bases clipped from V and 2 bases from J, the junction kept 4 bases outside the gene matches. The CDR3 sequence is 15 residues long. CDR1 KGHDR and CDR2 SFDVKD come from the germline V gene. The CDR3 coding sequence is TGTGCCACCAGTGGGGGACTACTTAACACCGGGGAGCTGTTTTTT. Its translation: CATSGGLLNTGELFF.

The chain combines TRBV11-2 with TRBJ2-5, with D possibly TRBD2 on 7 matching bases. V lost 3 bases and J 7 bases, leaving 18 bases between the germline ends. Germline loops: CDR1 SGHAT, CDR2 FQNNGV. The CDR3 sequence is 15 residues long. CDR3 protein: CASSFGLRGPGTQYF. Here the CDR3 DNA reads TGTGCCAGCAGCTTCGGTTTGCGGGGGCCGGGGACCCAGTACTTC.

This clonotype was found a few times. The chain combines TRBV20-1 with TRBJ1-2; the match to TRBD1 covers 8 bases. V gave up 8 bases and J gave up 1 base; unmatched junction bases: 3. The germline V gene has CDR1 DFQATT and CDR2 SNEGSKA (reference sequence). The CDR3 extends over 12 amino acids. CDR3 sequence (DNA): TGCAGTACCACAGGGGGTAACTATGGCTACACCTTC. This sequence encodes CSTTGGNYGYTF.

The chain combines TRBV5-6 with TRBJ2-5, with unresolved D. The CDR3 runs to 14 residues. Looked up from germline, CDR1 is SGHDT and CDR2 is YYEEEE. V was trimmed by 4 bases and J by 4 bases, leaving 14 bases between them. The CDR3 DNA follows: TGTGCCAGCAGCCCCCGGCTTACCAGAGAGACCCAGTACTTC. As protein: CASSPRLTRETQYF.

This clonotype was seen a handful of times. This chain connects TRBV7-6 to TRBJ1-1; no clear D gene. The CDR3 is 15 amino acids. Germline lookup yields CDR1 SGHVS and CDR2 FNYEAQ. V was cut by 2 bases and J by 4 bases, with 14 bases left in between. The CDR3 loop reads CASSLYVGSGTEAFF. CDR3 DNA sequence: TGTGCCAGCAGCTTATATGTGGGTAGCGGCACTGAAGCTTTCTTT.

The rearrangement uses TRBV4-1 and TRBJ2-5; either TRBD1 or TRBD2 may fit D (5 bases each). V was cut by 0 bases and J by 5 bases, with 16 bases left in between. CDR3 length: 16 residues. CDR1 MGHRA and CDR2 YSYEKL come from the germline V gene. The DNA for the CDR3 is TGCGCCAGCAGCCAAGATTGGCCGGGGACCTGGGAGACCCAGTACTTC. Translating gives CASSQDWPGTWETQYF.

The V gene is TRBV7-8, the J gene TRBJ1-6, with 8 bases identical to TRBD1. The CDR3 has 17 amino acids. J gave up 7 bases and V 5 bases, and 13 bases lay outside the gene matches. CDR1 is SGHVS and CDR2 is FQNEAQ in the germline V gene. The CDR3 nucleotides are TGTGCCAGCAGCGCCTTCTCAGGGGGCGCAGTCAATTCACCCCTCCACTTT. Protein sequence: CASSAFSGGAVNSPLHF.

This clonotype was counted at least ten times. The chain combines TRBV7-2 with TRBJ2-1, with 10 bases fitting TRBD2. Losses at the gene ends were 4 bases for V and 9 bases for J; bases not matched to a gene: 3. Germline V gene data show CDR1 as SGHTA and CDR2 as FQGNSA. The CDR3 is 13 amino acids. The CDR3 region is CASSSGTSVEQFF. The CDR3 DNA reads TGTGCCAGCAGCTCCGGGACTAGCGTTGAGCAGTTCTTC.

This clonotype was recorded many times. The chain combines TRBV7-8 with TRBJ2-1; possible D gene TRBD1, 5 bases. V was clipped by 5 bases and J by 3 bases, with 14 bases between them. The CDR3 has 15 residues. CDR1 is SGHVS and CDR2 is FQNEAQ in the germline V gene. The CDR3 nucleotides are TGTGCCAGCAGCCCCCGACTGGACATCTACAATGAGCAGTTCTTC. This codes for CASSPRLDIYNEQFF.